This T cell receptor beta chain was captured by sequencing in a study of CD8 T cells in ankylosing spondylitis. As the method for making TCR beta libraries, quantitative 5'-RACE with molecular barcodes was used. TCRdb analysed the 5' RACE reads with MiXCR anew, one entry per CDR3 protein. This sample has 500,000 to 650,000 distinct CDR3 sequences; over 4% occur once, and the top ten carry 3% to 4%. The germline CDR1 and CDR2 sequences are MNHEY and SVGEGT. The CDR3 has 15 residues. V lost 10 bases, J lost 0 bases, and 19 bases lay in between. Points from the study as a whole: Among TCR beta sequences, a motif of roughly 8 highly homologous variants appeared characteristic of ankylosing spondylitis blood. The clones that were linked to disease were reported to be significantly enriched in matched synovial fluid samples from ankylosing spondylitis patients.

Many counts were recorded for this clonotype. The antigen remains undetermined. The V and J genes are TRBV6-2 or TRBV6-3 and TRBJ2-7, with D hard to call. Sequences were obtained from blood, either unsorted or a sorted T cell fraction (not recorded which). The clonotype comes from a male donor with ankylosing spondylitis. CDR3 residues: CATASSAVSSYEQYF. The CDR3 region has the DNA TGTGCCACCGCCTCTTCGGCCGTGAGCTCCTACGAGCAGTACTTC.